This entry describes one TCR beta chain. This CDR3 has 17 residues. Germline CDR1 reads SGHTA; CDR2 reads FQGNSA. V lost 1 base to trimming and J lost 8 bases; unmatched junction nucleotides: 8. This entry is derived from a study of blood T cell repertoires in COVID-19. Data came from immunoSEQ multiplex PCR; TCRdb stores just in-frame clones and leaves some out. This table holds approximately 170,000 clones, just over 85% found once. The clonotype comes from a woman aged 18-29 years who had recovered from COVID-19. This chain uses TRBV7-2 with TRBJ2-4; 13 nucleotides align to TRBD2. The sample taken for sequencing was PBMCs or T cells enriched from blood (not recorded which). The CDR3 loop reads CASSLELAGGRRDIQYF. CDR3 sequence (DNA): TGTGCCAGCAGCTTAGAACTAGCGGGGGGGCGTAGGGACATTCAGTACTTC.